This T cell receptor (beta chain) was profiled in a study of blood T cell repertoires in COVID-19. Germline loops: CDR1 ENHRY, CDR2 SYGVKD. The V gene lost 1 base and the J gene lost 9 bases, with 7 bases spanning the gap. The CDR3 covers 12 residues. Participants were aged about 18 to 90 years, lived in about two dozen US areas, and enrolled virtually. This clone was seen once. Only in-frame clones appear in the TCRdb table, and some are missing; sequencing was by immunoSEQ multiplex PCR. The sample gives 400,000 to 500,000 clones, 70% to 90% of which show up once; around 1.5% is in the top ten. The source of this sequence is a young woman who had been exposed to COVID-19. Sequencing was carried out using PBMCs or T cells enriched from blood (not recorded which). The rearrangement joins TRBV10-3 to TRBJ2-1; D is perhaps TRBD1 (6 bases). The CDR3 region is CAISELDSEQFF. CDR3 DNA sequence: TGTGCCATCAGTGAGTTGGACAGTGAGCAGTTCTTC.